This note documents a single T cell receptor beta chain sequence. Additional DNA sequences in this sample encode the identical CDR3. Assay: immunoSEQ multiplex PCR; the TCRdb copy retains only in-frame clones and omits some. The sample yields 350,000 to 400,000 clones, around 92% seen once. These data are taken from a study of blood T cell repertoires in COVID-19. Sequencing input: PBMCs or T cells enriched from blood (not recorded which). The clonotype was recovered from a woman in her 30s who had recovered from COVID-19.

CDR3 nucleotides: TGTGCCAGCAGCCCGGACAGATACTCCTACGAGCAGTACTTC. Translating it yields CASSPDRYSYEQYF. This sequence joins TRBV7-3 and TRBJ2-7, with D possibly being TRBD1 (6 bases). V was shortened by 5 bases and J by 0 bases, with 11 bases between the two germline ends. The CDR3 sequence is 14 residues long. Germline V CDR1 and CDR2: SGHTA, FQGTGA.